The clone carrying this T cell receptor beta chain showed up just a few times. The antigen remains undetermined. The sample belongs to a study of human thymus T cells. A roughly 0.45-1 mL peripheral blood aliquot was taken intraoperatively from four of eight donors. The CDR3 is 13 amino acids. Germline CDR1 is ENHRY and CDR2 is SYGVKD. Trimming removed 8 bases at V and 5 bases at J, with 15 bases between. Whole-study findings and limits: In thymic and blood repertoires alike, V and J usage looked biased.

Sequenced by immunoSEQ multiplex PCR; TCRdb stores in-frame clones only, minus some. This sample yields tens of thousands of clones, of which about 94% are seen a single time; roughly 0.13% belongs to the top ten. The chain links TRBV10-3 to TRBJ1-2; weak D call: TRBD1 (5 bases). The receptor was derived from a boy younger than two with a congenital heart defect but otherwise immunologically healthy. Input material: blood. CDR3 region: CAIRTGEGYGYTF. The CDR3 nucleotides read TGTGCCATCCGGACGGGAGAGGGGTATGGCTACACCTTC.